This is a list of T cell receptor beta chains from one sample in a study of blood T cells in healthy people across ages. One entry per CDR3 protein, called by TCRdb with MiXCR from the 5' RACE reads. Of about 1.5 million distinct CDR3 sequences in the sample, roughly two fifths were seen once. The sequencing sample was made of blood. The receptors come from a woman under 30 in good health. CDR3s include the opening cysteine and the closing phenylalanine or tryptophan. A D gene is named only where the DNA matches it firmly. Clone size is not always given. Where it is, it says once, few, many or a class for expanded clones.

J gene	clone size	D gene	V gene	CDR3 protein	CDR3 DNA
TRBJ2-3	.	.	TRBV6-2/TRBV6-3	CAGTRDLTDTQYF	TGTGCCGGCACCCGGGACCTCACAGATACGCAGTATTTT
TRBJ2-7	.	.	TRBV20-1	CSLSGDCEQYF	TGCAGTCTCAGTGGAGACTGCGAGCAGTACTTC
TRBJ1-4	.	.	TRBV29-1	CSGLQDVNEKLFF	TGCAGCGGATTACAGGACGTTAATGAAAAACTGTTTTTT
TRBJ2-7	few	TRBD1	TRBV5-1	CASSVGQGLDEQYF	TGCGCCAGCAGCGTGGGACAGGGCCTAGACGAGCAGTACTTC
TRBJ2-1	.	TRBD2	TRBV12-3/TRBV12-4	CASRTSKYNEQFF	TGTGCCAGCAGGACTAGCAAATACAATGAGCAGTTCTTC
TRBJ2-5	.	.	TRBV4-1	CASSQVEGEGETQYF	TGCGCCAGCAGCCAAGTAGAGGGGGAGGGGGAGACCCAGTACTTC
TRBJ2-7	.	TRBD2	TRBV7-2	CASSFMIAGGEQYF	TGTGCCAGCAGCTTTATGATAGCGGGAGGCGAGCAGTACTTC
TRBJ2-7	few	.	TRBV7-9	CASSLVGRGMNEQYF	TGTGCCAGCAGCTTAGTAGGCAGGGGAATGAACGAGCAGTACTTC
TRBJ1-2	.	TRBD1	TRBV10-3	CAIRGQVWGYTF	TGTGCCATCAGAGGACAGGTCTGGGGCTACACCTTC
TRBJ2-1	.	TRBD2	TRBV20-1	CSALAGVSYNEQFF	TGCAGTGCTCTAGCGGGAGTCTCCTACAATGAGCAGTTCTTC
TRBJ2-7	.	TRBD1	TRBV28	CASSLPTGGSYEQYF	TGTGCCAGCAGTTTACCGACAGGGGGCTCCTACGAGCAGTACTTC
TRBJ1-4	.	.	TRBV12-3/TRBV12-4	CATGRQGEKLFF	TGTGCCACAGGACGGCAGGGGGAAAAACTGTTTTTT